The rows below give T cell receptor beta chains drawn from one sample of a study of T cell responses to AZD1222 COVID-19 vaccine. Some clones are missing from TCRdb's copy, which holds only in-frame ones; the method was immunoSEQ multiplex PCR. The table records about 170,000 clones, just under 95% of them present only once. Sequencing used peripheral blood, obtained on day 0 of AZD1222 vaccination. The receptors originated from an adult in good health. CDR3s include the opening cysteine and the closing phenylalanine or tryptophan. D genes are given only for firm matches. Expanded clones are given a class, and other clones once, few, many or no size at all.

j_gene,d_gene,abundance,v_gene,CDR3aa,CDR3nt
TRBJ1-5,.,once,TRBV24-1,CATSDLRQGRVQPQHF,TGTGCCACCAGTGATTTGAGGCAGGGGAGAGTACAGCCCCAGCATTTT
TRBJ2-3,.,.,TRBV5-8,CASSWTRGGDTQYF,TGTGCCAGCAGCTGGACTAGGGGGGGAGATACGCAGTATTTT
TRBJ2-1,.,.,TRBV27,CASSPLSYNEQFF,TGTGCCAGCAGTCCCCTCTCCTACAATGAGCAGTTCTTC
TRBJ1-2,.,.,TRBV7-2,CASSLPGAGRLAYGYTF,TGTGCCAGCAGCTTACCTGGGGCCGGGAGACTCGCCTATGGCTACACCTTC
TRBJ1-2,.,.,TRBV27,CASSLTRLSIYGYTF,TGTGCCAGCAGTTTAACCCGACTATCAATCTATGGCTACACCTTC
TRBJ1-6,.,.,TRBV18,CASSPGPPRSYNSPLHF,TGTGCCAGCTCACCAGGACCGCCTCGGTCCTATAATTCACCCCTCCACTTT
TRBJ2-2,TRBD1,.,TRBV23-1,CASSHRLSGTGDSGELFF,TGCGCCAGCAGTCATCGTCTATCCGGGACAGGGGATTCCGGGGAGCTGTTTTTT
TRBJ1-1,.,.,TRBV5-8,CASSFKGRQRVTEAFF,TGTGCCAGCAGCTTCAAGGGCAGGCAACGGGTCACTGAAGCTTTCTTT
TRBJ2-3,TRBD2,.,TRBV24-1,CATSDPVSGGTPGTQYF,TGTGCCACCAGTGATCCCGTTAGCGGGGGGACCCCAGGTACGCAGTATTTT
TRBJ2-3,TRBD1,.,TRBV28,CASSFRQGRSDTQYF,TGTGCCAGCAGTTTTAGACAGGGTCGTTCAGATACGCAGTATTTT
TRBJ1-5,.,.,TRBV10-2,CASKKEMIGNQPQHF,TGCGCCAGCAAAAAGGAGATGATTGGCAATCAGCCCCAGCATTTT
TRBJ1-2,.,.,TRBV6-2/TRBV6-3,CASSSPRGSYGYTF,TGTGCCAGCAGTTCCCCTCGAGGCAGCTATGGCTACACCTTC
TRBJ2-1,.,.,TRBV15,CATSRARGSSNEQFF,TGTGCCACCAGCAGAGCTCGGGGGTCTTCCAATGAGCAGTTCTTC
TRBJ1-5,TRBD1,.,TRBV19,CASSIEGQGNQPQHF,TGTGCCAGTAGTATAGAGGGACAGGGCAATCAGCCCCAGCATTTT
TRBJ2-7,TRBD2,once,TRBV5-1,CASSVSGLAGDRYEQYF,TGCGCCAGCAGCGTGTCGGGACTAGCGGGAGACCGCTACGAGCAGTACTTC
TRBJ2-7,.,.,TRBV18,CASSPPLLDEQYF,TGTGCCAGCTCACCACCATTACTCGACGAGCAGTACTTC
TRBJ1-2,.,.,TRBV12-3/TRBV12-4,CASTLDRHGYTF,TGTGCCAGCACCCTTGACAGGCATGGCTACACCTTC
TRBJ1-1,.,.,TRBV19,CASSTPGRGLNTEAFF,TGTGCCAGTAGTACCCCAGGACGGGGATTGAACACTGAAGCTTTCTTT
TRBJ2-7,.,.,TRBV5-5,CASSLAPNPYEQYF,TGTGCCAGCAGCTTGGCCCCCAACCCCTACGAGCAGTACTTC
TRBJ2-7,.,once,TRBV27,CASSPGSSYEQYF,TGTGCCAGCAGTCCGGGGAGCTCCTACGAGCAGTACTTC
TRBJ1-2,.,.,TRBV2,CASSGQSTSYGYTF,TGTGCCAGCAGTGGACAGTCAACTTCCTATGGCTACACCTTC
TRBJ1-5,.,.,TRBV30,CAWSVGGGNQPQHF,TGTGCCTGGAGTGTAGGGGGGGGGAATCAGCCCCAGCATTTT
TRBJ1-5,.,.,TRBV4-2,CASSQGSFFGDSNQPQHF,TGTGCCAGCAGCCAAGGGTCTTTTTTTGGGGATAGCAATCAGCCCCAGCATTTT
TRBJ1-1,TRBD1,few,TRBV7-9,CASSSYTGVNTEAFF,TGTGCCAGCAGCTCCTACACAGGGGTAAACACTGAAGCTTTCTTT
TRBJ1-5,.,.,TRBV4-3,CASSQERGPGGQPQHF,TGCGCCAGCAGCCAAGAAAGAGGGCCGGGCGGGCAGCCCCAGCATTTT
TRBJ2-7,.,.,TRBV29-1,CSVRQSFSYEQYF,TGCAGCGTCAGACAGAGCTTCTCCTACGAGCAGTACTTC
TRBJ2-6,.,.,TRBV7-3,CASSLTGPLSSGANVLTF,TGTGCCAGCAGCTTAACAGGCCCTTTGAGCTCTGGGGCCAACGTCCTGACTTTC
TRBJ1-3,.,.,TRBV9,CASSVDLSSGNTIYF,TGTGCCAGCAGCGTAGACTTGAGCTCTGGAAACACCATATATTTT
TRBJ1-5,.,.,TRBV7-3,CASSPQGGQPQHF,TGTGCCAGCAGCCCCCAGGGCGGGCAGCCCCAGCATTTT
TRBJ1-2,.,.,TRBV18,CASSPLGYAANYGYTF,TGTGCCAGCTCACCCCTGGGTTACGCTGCTAACTATGGCTACACCTTC
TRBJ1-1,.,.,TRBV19,CASSIWDHTEAFF,TGTGCCAGTAGTATATGGGACCACACTGAAGCTTTCTTT
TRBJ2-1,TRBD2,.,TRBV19,CASSLLAGATYNEQFF,TGTGCCAGTAGTCTGTTAGCGGGAGCCACCTACAATGAGCAGTTCTTC
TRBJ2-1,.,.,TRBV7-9,CASSSPSGTTRGFF,TGTGCCAGCAGCTCCCCTTCGGGCACCACGAGAGGGTTCTTC
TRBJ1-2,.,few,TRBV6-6,CASSYGVQGTF,TGTGCCAGCAGTTACGGGGTGCAGGGAACCTTC
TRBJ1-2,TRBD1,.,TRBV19,CASSPGQGRNRGYGYTF,TGTGCCAGTAGTCCGGGACAGGGAAGGAACAGAGGCTATGGCTACACCTTC
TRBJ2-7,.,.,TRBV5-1,CASSRTNYEQYF,TGCGCCAGCAGCCGTACCAATTACGAGCAGTACTTC
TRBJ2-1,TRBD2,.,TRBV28,CATKGLAGWNEQFF,TGTGCCACTAAAGGACTAGCGGGATGGAATGAGCAGTTCTTC
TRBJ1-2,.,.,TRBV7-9,CASRGAALGYTF,TGTGCCAGCCGAGGGGCGGCTCTTGGCTACACCTTC
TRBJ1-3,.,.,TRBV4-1,CASSQDNRVVGGNTIYF,TGCGCCAGCAGCCAAGATAATCGGGTCGTGGGTGGAAACACCATATATTTT
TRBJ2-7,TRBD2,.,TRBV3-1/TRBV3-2,CASSENRLAGVEYEQYF,TGTGCCAGCAGCGAAAATCGTCTAGCGGGAGTTGAGTACGAGCAGTACTTC
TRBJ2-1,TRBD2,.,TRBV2,CASRKDSPGTSGSGEQFF,TGTGCCAGCAGAAAGGACAGTCCCGGGACTAGCGGGAGCGGTGAGCAGTTCTTC
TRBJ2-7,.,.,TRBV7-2,CASSLIRSDEQYF,TGTGCCAGCAGCTTAATTAGGTCGGACGAGCAGTACTTC
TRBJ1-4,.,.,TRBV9,CASSGGGRPNEKLFF,TGTGCCAGCAGCGGTGGCGGGAGACCAAATGAAAAACTGTTTTTT
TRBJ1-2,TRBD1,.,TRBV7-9,CASSHRTGSGYTF,TGTGCCAGCAGCCATCGGACAGGGTCGGGCTACACCTTC
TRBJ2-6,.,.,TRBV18,CASSPPSRGAGANVLTF,TGTGCCAGCTCACCACCGTCACGCGGGGCTGGGGCCAACGTCCTGACTTTC
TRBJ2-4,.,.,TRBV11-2,CASRNIAKNIQYF,TGTGCCAGCCGCAATATAGCCAAAAACATTCAGTACTTC
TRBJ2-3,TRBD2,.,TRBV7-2,CATRGAGGDTQYF,TGTGCCACGCGAGGGGCGGGGGGAGATACGCAGTATTTT
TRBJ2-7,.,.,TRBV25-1,CASSDSGYEQYF,TGTGCCAGCAGTGACAGCGGCTACGAGCAGTACTTC
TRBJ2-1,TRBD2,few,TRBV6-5,CASRDYSTYNEQFF,TGTGCCAGCCGGGACTATAGTACCTACAATGAGCAGTTCTTC
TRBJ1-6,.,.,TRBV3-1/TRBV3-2,CASSQDGGRSPLHF,TGTGCCAGCAGCCAAGATGGTGGGCGTTCACCCCTCCACTTT
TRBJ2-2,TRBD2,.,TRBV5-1,CASSPGLAVNTGELFF,TGCGCCAGCAGCCCGGGACTAGCGGTGAACACCGGGGAGCTGTTTTTT